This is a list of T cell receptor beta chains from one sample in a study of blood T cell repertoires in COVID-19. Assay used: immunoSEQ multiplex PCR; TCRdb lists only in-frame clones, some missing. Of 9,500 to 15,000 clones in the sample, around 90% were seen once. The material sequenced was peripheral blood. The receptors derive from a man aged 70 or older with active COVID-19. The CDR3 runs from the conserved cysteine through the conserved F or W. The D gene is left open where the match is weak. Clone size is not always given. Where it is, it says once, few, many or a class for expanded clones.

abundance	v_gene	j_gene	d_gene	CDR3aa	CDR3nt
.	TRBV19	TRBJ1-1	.	CASSLLAGMNTEAFF	TGTGCCAGTAGTTTATTGGCGGGGATGAACACTGAAGCTTTCTTT
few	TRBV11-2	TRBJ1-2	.	CASSLESAGIWGYTF	TGTGCCAGCAGCTTAGAGTCGGCCGGGATCTGGGGCTACACCTTC
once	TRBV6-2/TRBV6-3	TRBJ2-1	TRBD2	CASSSTSGGFF	TGTGCCAGCAGTTCGACTAGCGGGGGCTTCTTC
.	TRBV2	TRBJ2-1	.	CASSEIGGDSYNEQFF	TGTGCCAGCAGTGAAATAGGCGGGGACTCCTACAATGAGCAGTTCTTC
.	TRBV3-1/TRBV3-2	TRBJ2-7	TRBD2	CASSQGSGVGEQYF	TGTGCCAGCAGCCAAGGTAGCGGGGTGGGCGAGCAGTACTTC
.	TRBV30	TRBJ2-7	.	CAWSPRSGASYEQYF	TGTGCCTGGAGCCCGCGAAGCGGAGCATCCTACGAGCAGTACTTC
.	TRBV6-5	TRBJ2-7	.	CASRRDNTYEQYF	TGTGCCAGCAGAAGAGACAACACCTACGAGCAGTACTTC
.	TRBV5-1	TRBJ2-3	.	CASSLVPDKDTQYF	TGCGCCAGCAGCTTGGTTCCAGACAAAGATACGCAGTATTTT
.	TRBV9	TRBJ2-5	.	CASSVDPGEETQYF	TGTGCCAGCAGCGTAGACCCAGGCGAAGAGACCCAGTACTTC
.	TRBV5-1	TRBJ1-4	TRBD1	CASRSGTGREKLFF	TGCGCCAGCAGGAGCGGGACAGGGCGTGAAAAACTGTTTTTT
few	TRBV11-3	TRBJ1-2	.	CASSFSDRKGYTF	TGTGCCAGCAGCTTTTCTGACAGAAAGGGCTACACCTTC
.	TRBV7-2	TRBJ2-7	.	CASSPSPGYEQYF	TGTGCCAGCAGTCCGAGCCCGGGCTACGAGCAGTACTTC
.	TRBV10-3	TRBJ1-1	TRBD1	CAIGQTGVGEAFF	TGTGCCATCGGACAGACAGGGGTAGGTGAAGCTTTCTTT
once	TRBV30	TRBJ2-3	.	CAWSDGGTDTQYF	TGTGCCTGGAGCGATGGAGGGACAGATACGCAGTATTTT
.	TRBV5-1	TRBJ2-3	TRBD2	CASSAQRGSTDTQYF	TGCGCCAGCAGCGCCCAGCGGGGGAGCACAGATACGCAGTATTTT
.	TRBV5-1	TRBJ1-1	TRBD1	CASSATGTGTEAFF	TGCGCCAGCAGCGCGACAGGGACGGGGACTGAAGCTTTCTTT
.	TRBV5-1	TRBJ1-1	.	CASSVGRGEAFF	TGCGCCAGCAGCGTGGGGCGGGGGGAAGCTTTCTTT
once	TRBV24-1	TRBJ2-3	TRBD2	CATSESGTSGKSDTQYF	TGTGCCACCAGTGAATCCGGGACTAGCGGGAAATCAGATACGCAGTATTTT
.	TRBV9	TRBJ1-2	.	CASKRDPETPAGYGYTF	TGTGCCAGCAAGAGAGACCCGGAGACACCGGCGGGCTATGGCTACACCTTC
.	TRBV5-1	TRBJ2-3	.	CASSLIAASTDTQYF	TGCGCCAGCAGCTTGATAGCAGCTAGCACAGATACGCAGTATTTT
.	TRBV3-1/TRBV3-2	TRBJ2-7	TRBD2	CASSPWAPGLAGGRYEQYF	TGTGCCAGCAGCCCCTGGGCCCCGGGACTAGCGGGAGGGAGGTACGAGCAGTACTTC
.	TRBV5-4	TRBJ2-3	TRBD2	CASSEGLAGVDTQYF	TGTGCCAGCAGTGAAGGACTAGCGGGGGTAGATACGCAGTATTTT